These T cell receptor beta chains were read from a single sample in a study of CD8+ T cells in alopecia areata. Profiling relied on immunoSEQ multiplex PCR, and the TCRdb table lists in-frame clones only, not all of them. This table holds 150,000 to 200,000 clones, roughly 60% found once. The input for sequencing was CD4+ T cells sorted from blood, taken at week 24, from a patient treated with tofacitinib. The receptors derive from a human donor with alopecia areata. CDR3s include the opening cysteine and the closing phenylalanine or tryptophan. Fields, in order: V gene, D gene, clone size, CDR3 length, J gene, CDR3 protein, CDR3 DNA. The D gene is left open where the match is weak. Some rows have no size entry. The others give once, few or many, or a class for an expanded clone.

V gene: TRBV5-1
D gene: TRBD1
clone size: .
CDR3 length: 16
J gene: TRBJ2-3
CDR3 protein: CASSAASRQGADTQYF
CDR3 DNA: TGCGCCAGCAGCGCAGCCAGCAGACAGGGAGCAGATACGCAGTATTTT

V gene: TRBV11-2
D gene: .
clone size: .
CDR3 length: 17
J gene: TRBJ2-3
CDR3 protein: CASSLRWALASTDTQYF
CDR3 DNA: TGTGCCAGCAGCTTACGGTGGGCGCTAGCAAGCACAGATACGCAGTATTTT

V gene: TRBV30
D gene: .
clone size: .
CDR3 length: 13
J gene: TRBJ1-1
CDR3 protein: CASRGTSNTEAFF
CDR3 DNA: TGTGCCTCCCGAGGGACATCGAACACTGAAGCTTTCTTT

V gene: TRBV7-2
D gene: .
clone size: .
CDR3 length: 15
J gene: TRBJ2-1
CDR3 protein: CASSLELSSYNEQFF
CDR3 DNA: TGTGCCAGCAGCTTAGAGCTTAGCTCCTACAATGAGCAGTTCTTC

V gene: TRBV19
D gene: .
clone size: .
CDR3 length: 13
J gene: TRBJ1-1
CDR3 protein: CASSIIPGTEAFF
CDR3 DNA: TGTGCCAGTAGTATAATCCCGGGCACTGAAGCTTTCTTT

V gene: TRBV29-1
D gene: .
clone size: .
CDR3 length: 17
J gene: TRBJ1-3
CDR3 protein: CSVEEWTGPSSGNTIYF
CDR3 DNA: TGCAGCGTTGAAGAGTGGACGGGTCCGAGCTCTGGAAACACCATATATTTT

V gene: TRBV4-3
D gene: .
clone size: .
CDR3 length: 14
J gene: TRBJ1-2
CDR3 protein: CASSQDELDWGYTF
CDR3 DNA: TGCGCCAGCAGCCAAGATGAGCTTGATTGGGGCTACACCTTC

V gene: TRBV5-4
D gene: .
clone size: once
CDR3 length: 12
J gene: TRBJ1-1
CDR3 protein: CASSKGDTEAFF
CDR3 DNA: TGTGCCAGCAGCAAGGGGGACACTGAAGCTTTCTTT

V gene: TRBV2
D gene: .
clone size: .
CDR3 length: 14
J gene: TRBJ1-2
CDR3 protein: CASSDQGTGNGYTF
CDR3 DNA: TGTGCCAGCAGTGATCAGGGGACCGGCAATGGCTACACCTTC

V gene: TRBV9
D gene: .
clone size: .
CDR3 length: 14
J gene: TRBJ2-7
CDR3 protein: CASSVGQATYEQYF
CDR3 DNA: TGTGCCAGCAGCGTAGGACAGGCGACCTACGAGCAGTACTTC

V gene: TRBV10-3
D gene: .
clone size: .
CDR3 length: 17
J gene: TRBJ1-2
CDR3 protein: CAISESISRATNYGYTF
CDR3 DNA: TGTGCCATCAGTGAGTCGATTTCCAGGGCCACTAACTATGGCTACACCTTC

V gene: TRBV29-1
D gene: TRBD2
clone size: .
CDR3 length: 14
J gene: TRBJ2-1
CDR3 protein: CSVEGRVAHNEQFF
CDR3 DNA: TGCAGCGTTGAGGGGAGGGTGGCGCACAATGAGCAGTTCTTC

V gene: TRBV30
D gene: TRBD1
clone size: .
CDR3 length: 14
J gene: TRBJ2-5
CDR3 protein: CAWSEGQFRKTQYF
CDR3 DNA: TGTGCCTGGAGTGAGGGACAGTTCAGGAAGACCCAGTACTTC

V gene: TRBV4-2
D gene: TRBD2
clone size: .
CDR3 length: 18
J gene: TRBJ2-1
CDR3 protein: CASSQDSRLAATYNEQFF
CDR3 DNA: TGTGCCAGCAGCCAAGATTCCCGACTAGCGGCGACCTACAATGAGCAGTTCTTC

V gene: TRBV29-1
D gene: .
clone size: few
CDR3 length: 11
J gene: TRBJ2-5
CDR3 protein: CSVGGRETQYF
CDR3 DNA: TGCAGCGTTGGAGGGCGGGAGACCCAGTACTTC

V gene: TRBV29-1
D gene: TRBD1
clone size: .
CDR3 length: 13
J gene: TRBJ1-1
CDR3 protein: CSVRQGTIKKAFF
CDR3 DNA: TGCAGCGTGCGACAGGGGACGATAAAAAAAGCTTTCTTT

V gene: TRBV2
D gene: .
clone size: .
CDR3 length: 11
J gene: TRBJ2-7
CDR3 protein: CASSRYYEQYF
CDR3 DNA: TGTGCCAGCAGCCGCTACTACGAGCAGTACTTC

V gene: TRBV10-3
D gene: .
clone size: .
CDR3 length: 15
J gene: TRBJ2-1
CDR3 protein: CAIRQYTPSGNEQFF
CDR3 DNA: TGTGCCATCCGACAATACACTCCGTCCGGCAATGAGCAGTTCTTC

V gene: TRBV10-3
D gene: .
clone size: few
CDR3 length: 13
J gene: TRBJ2-5
CDR3 protein: CAIAMGGEETQYF
CDR3 DNA: TGTGCCATCGCCATGGGGGGAGAAGAGACCCAGTACTTC

V gene: TRBV30
D gene: TRBD1
clone size: .
CDR3 length: 15
J gene: TRBJ1-5
CDR3 protein: CAWSSGQGGGQPQHF
CDR3 DNA: TGTGCCTGGAGTTCGGGACAGGGAGGCGGTCAGCCCCAGCATTTT

V gene: TRBV29-1
D gene: .
clone size: .
CDR3 length: 11
J gene: TRBJ1-2
CDR3 protein: CSVDEGYGYTF
CDR3 DNA: TGCAGCGTTGACGAGGGTTATGGCTACACCTTC

V gene: TRBV5-1
D gene: TRBD1
clone size: once
CDR3 length: 15
J gene: TRBJ2-1
CDR3 protein: CASSLGDRVRDEQFF
CDR3 DNA: TGCGCCAGCAGCTTGGGGGACAGGGTTAGGGATGAGCAGTTCTTC

V gene: TRBV27
D gene: TRBD1
clone size: .
CDR3 length: 13
J gene: TRBJ1-1
CDR3 protein: CASRDRGFTEAFF
CDR3 DNA: TGTGCCAGCAGGGACAGGGGTTTCACTGAAGCTTTCTTT

V gene: TRBV5-6
D gene: .
clone size: once
CDR3 length: 15
J gene: TRBJ2-5
CDR3 protein: CASKRVGGNQETQYF
CDR3 DNA: TGTGCCAGCAAAAGAGTAGGGGGGAACCAAGAGACCCAGTACTTC

V gene: TRBV7-6
D gene: TRBD1
clone size: .
CDR3 length: 15
J gene: TRBJ1-1
CDR3 protein: CASSGRGQGRAEAFF
CDR3 DNA: TGTGCCAGCAGTGGTCGCGGACAGGGGAGAGCTGAAGCTTTCTTT

V gene: TRBV2
D gene: .
clone size: .
CDR3 length: 13
J gene: TRBJ2-1
CDR3 protein: CASSERSYNEQFF
CDR3 DNA: TGTGCCAGCAGTGAGCGAAGTTACAATGAGCAGTTCTTC

V gene: TRBV2
D gene: .
clone size: .
CDR3 length: 15
J gene: TRBJ2-2
CDR3 protein: CASSEVGLSDGELFF
CDR3 DNA: TGTGCCAGCAGTGAAGTCGGACTCTCTGACGGGGAGCTGTTTTTT

V gene: TRBV18
D gene: TRBD1
clone size: .
CDR3 length: 17
J gene: TRBJ1-5
CDR3 protein: CASSPGQGLPSNQPQHF
CDR3 DNA: TGTGCCAGCTCACCTGGACAGGGCCTCCCTAGCAATCAGCCCCAGCATTTT

V gene: TRBV4-3
D gene: .
clone size: .
CDR3 length: 13
J gene: TRBJ1-2
CDR3 protein: CASSYGGSYGYTF
CDR3 DNA: TGCGCCAGCAGCTACGGGGGTAGCTATGGCTACACCTTC

V gene: TRBV7-2
D gene: TRBD1
clone size: .
CDR3 length: 16
J gene: TRBJ1-2
CDR3 protein: CASSLENRGAGGGYTF
CDR3 DNA: TGTGCCAGCAGCTTAGAGAACAGGGGCGCCGGTGGTGGCTACACCTTC

V gene: TRBV29-1
D gene: TRBD1
clone size: .
CDR3 length: 12
J gene: TRBJ1-2
CDR3 protein: CSADRGPYGYTF
CDR3 DNA: TGCAGCGCCGACAGGGGGCCCTATGGCTACACCTTC

V gene: TRBV10-3
D gene: .
clone size: few
CDR3 length: 14
J gene: TRBJ1-2
CDR3 protein: CAISESRQNYGYTF
CDR3 DNA: TGTGCCATCAGTGAGTCAAGACAGAACTATGGCTACACCTTC

V gene: TRBV29-1
D gene: .
clone size: few
CDR3 length: 15
J gene: TRBJ2-5
CDR3 protein: CSVLGWVRLQETQYF
CDR3 DNA: TGCAGCGTCCTTGGCTGGGTCAGACTCCAAGAGACCCAGTACTTC

V gene: TRBV4-3
D gene: .
clone size: .
CDR3 length: 14
J gene: TRBJ2-7
CDR3 protein: CASSRGTTSYEQYF
CDR3 DNA: TGCGCCAGCAGCCGTGGGACAACCTCCTACGAGCAGTACTTC

V gene: TRBV2
D gene: TRBD2
clone size: .
CDR3 length: 14
J gene: TRBJ2-3
CDR3 protein: CASTLRGGGDTQYF
CDR3 DNA: TGTGCCAGCACCCTACGGGGGGGTGGAGATACGCAGTATTTT

V gene: TRBV10-2
D gene: .
clone size: .
CDR3 length: 12
J gene: TRBJ2-7
CDR3 protein: CASSALGYEQYF
CDR3 DNA: TGCGCCAGCAGTGCACTCGGCTACGAGCAGTACTTC

V gene: TRBV30
D gene: .
clone size: once
CDR3 length: 13
J gene: TRBJ2-5
CDR3 protein: CAWSAAGQETQYF
CDR3 DNA: TGTGCCTGGAGTGCGGCAGGGCAAGAGACCCAGTACTTC

V gene: TRBV4-3
D gene: TRBD1
clone size: .
CDR3 length: 15
J gene: TRBJ2-2
CDR3 protein: CASSQPGQGAGELFF
CDR3 DNA: TGCGCCAGCAGCCAACCGGGACAGGGGGCCGGGGAGCTGTTTTTT

V gene: TRBV2
D gene: .
clone size: .
CDR3 length: 15
J gene: TRBJ2-3
CDR3 protein: CASRIWGTQSDTQYF
CDR3 DNA: TGTGCCAGCAGGATATGGGGGACCCAGTCAGATACGCAGTATTTT

V gene: TRBV6-5
D gene: .
clone size: .
CDR3 length: 15
J gene: TRBJ1-4
CDR3 protein: CASSYSGRVNEKLFF
CDR3 DNA: TGTGCCAGCAGTTACTCGGGGAGGGTGAATGAAAAACTGTTTTTT

V gene: TRBV13
D gene: .
clone size: few
CDR3 length: 16
J gene: TRBJ2-1
CDR3 protein: CASSLVTGRSYNEQFF
CDR3 DNA: TGTGCCAGCAGCTTAGTTACAGGGAGGAGCTACAATGAGCAGTTCTTC

V gene: TRBV7-9
D gene: .
clone size: .
CDR3 length: 15
J gene: TRBJ2-3
CDR3 protein: CASSLRSASTDTQYF
CDR3 DNA: TGTGCCAGCAGCTTAAGGTCAGCTAGCACAGATACGCAGTATTTT

V gene: TRBV6-5
D gene: TRBD1
clone size: .
CDR3 length: 14
J gene: TRBJ1-5
CDR3 protein: CASSTGQNNQPQHF
CDR3 DNA: TGTGCCAGCAGTACGGGACAGAACAATCAGCCCCAGCATTTT

V gene: TRBV15
D gene: .
clone size: once
CDR3 length: 14
J gene: TRBJ2-5
CDR3 protein: CATSTARRQETQYF
CDR3 DNA: TGTGCCACCAGCACGGCTAGGAGGCAAGAGACCCAGTACTTC

V gene: TRBV29-1
D gene: TRBD2
clone size: .
CDR3 length: 13
J gene: TRBJ2-5
CDR3 protein: CSVTSGGEETQYF
CDR3 DNA: TGCAGCGTGACTAGCGGGGGCGAAGAGACCCAGTACTTC

V gene: TRBV30
D gene: .
clone size: .
CDR3 length: 15
J gene: TRBJ2-6
CDR3 protein: CAWSLTGSGANVLTF
CDR3 DNA: TGTGCCTGGAGCCTCACAGGGTCTGGGGCCAACGTCCTGACTTTC

V gene: TRBV19
D gene: TRBD1
clone size: .
CDR3 length: 14
J gene: TRBJ2-7
CDR3 protein: CASSSGTGEHEQYF
CDR3 DNA: TGTGCCAGCTCTTCCGGGACAGGGGAACACGAGCAGTACTTC

V gene: TRBV5-6
D gene: TRBD1
clone size: .
CDR3 length: 16
J gene: TRBJ1-4
CDR3 protein: CASSLVPGQGDEKLFF
CDR3 DNA: TGTGCCAGCAGCTTGGTTCCGGGACAGGGGGACGAAAAACTGTTTTTT

V gene: TRBV2
D gene: .
clone size: .
CDR3 length: 13
J gene: TRBJ2-1
CDR3 protein: CASKGGSYNEQFF
CDR3 DNA: TGTGCCAGCAAGGGCGGCTCCTACAATGAGCAGTTCTTC

V gene: TRBV14
D gene: .
clone size: .
CDR3 length: 15
J gene: TRBJ1-6
CDR3 protein: CASSQIEGGYSPLHF
CDR3 DNA: TGTGCCAGCAGCCAAATAGAGGGAGGTTATTCACCCCTCCACTTT